The 30 T cell receptor beta chains presented below share a single source sample, sequenced in a study of T cells in localized non-small cell lung cancer. TCRdb keeps only in-frame clones here, not all; method: immunoSEQ multiplex PCR. The table lists tens of thousands of clones, approximately 93% of them singletons. The sample was peripheral blood, taken before any cancer treatment. The receptors come from a man aged 40 to 75 with stage I lung adenocarcinoma.

The V gene is TRBV6-5, the J gene TRBJ2-1; D unclear. Germline assignment: CDR1 MNHEY and CDR2 SVGAGI. The CDR3 spans 13 residues. V lost 4 bases to trimming and J lost 6 bases, with 10 bases between them. Here the CDR3 DNA reads TGTGCCAGCAGTTTGGGATCTCTCAATGAGCAGTTCTTC. Residues: CASSLGSLNEQFF.

The chain links TRBV6-5 to TRBJ2-7, with 13 nucleotides matching TRBD2. The CDR3 contains 14 residues. The germline V gene has CDR1 MNHEY and CDR2 SVGAGI. V was clipped by 0 bases and J by 7 bases; unmatched bases: 0. CDR3 sequence reads: CASSYSGLAGEQYF. CDR3 DNA: TGTGCCAGCAGTTACTCGGGACTAGCGGGGGAGCAGTACTTC.

The V call is TRBV7-3, the J call TRBJ2-5, with D possibly called TRBD1 or TRBD2 (6 bases each). This CDR3 spans 15 amino acids. Trimming stripped 2 bases from V and 2 bases from J, with 12 bases between. Looked up from germline, CDR1 is SGHTA and CDR2 is FQGTGA. The CDR3 reads CASSLPGGPQETQYF. The CDR3 DNA is TGTGCCAGCAGCTTACCCGGGGGCCCGCAAGAGACCCAGTACTTC.

The sample holds one count of this clone. V gene TRBV11-2 combines with J gene TRBJ1-2; D not resolved. The CDR3 is 12 residues long. The V end was cut by 1 base, the J end by 10 bases, with 10 bases between. Germline V gives CDR1 SGHAT, CDR2 FQNNGV. CDR3 residues: CASSLAGESYTF. The CDR3 DNA reads as TGTGCCAGCAGCTTAGCTGGGGAATCCTACACCTTC.

This rearrangement joins TRBV5-1 to TRBJ2-3; TRBD2 matches 7 bases. The V gene's germline CDR1 is SGHRS and CDR2 YFSETQ. CDR3 length equals 14 residues. The junction had 6 bases not matched to a gene; V was cut back by 6 bases and J by 2 bases. The CDR3 protein is CASKAGEATDTQYF. The DNA for the CDR3 is TGCGCCAGCAAGGCGGGAGAGGCCACAGATACGCAGTATTTT.

Concerning this clone itself: Other nucleotide sequences from this sample produce the same CDR3. The chain carries TRBV5-1 and TRBJ2-3, with D perhaps TRBD2 (7 bases). V lost 3 bases to trimming and J lost 4 bases, with 15 bases between them. The length of the CDR3 is 15 residues. Germline V gene lookup returns CDR1 SGHRS and CDR2 YFSETQ. The CDR3 is CASSWGRGAADTQYF. The CDR3 coding sequence is TGCGCCAGCAGCTGGGGTCGGGGGGCGGCAGATACGCAGTATTTT. Together with reference TRBV5-1 and TRBJ2-3, the CDR3 gives the full variable domain: KAGVTQTPRYLIKTRGQQVTLSCSPISGHRSVSWYQQTPGQGLQFLFEYFSETQRNKGNFPGRFSGRQFSNSRSEMNVSTLELGDSALYLCASSWGRGAADTQYFGPGTRLTVL.

The chain links TRBV7-9 to TRBJ2-5, with a possible D match to TRBD2 (6 bases). Deletions cut 1 base from V and 3 bases from J, with 12 bases between. This CDR3 has 15 residues. Germline-derived CDR1 and CDR2 are SEHNR and FQNEAQ (reference sequence). The CDR3 bases are TGTGCCAGCAGCTTAGAACGGGGGATTGAAGAGACCCAGTACTTC. Translating it yields CASSLERGIEETQYF.

The chain employs TRBV5-1 and TRBJ2-7, with a weak D call TRBD2 (5 bases). Trimming took off 4 bases at V and 0 bases at J, with 11 bases between the two ends. In germline, CDR1 is SGHRS, CDR2 YFSETQ. This CDR3 region has 14 residues. The CDR3 sequence: CASSEGPSSYEQYF. CDR3 in DNA: TGCGCCAGCAGCGAGGGCCCCAGCTCCTACGAGCAGTACTTC.

The chain is built from TRBV11-2 and TRBJ2-5, with D maybe TRBD1 (6 bases). The V gene's germline CDR1 is SGHAT and CDR2 FQNNGV. The V and J ends lost 5 bases and 5 bases respectively, with 9 bases between them. This CDR3 contains 12 residues. CDR3 nucleotide sequence: TGTGCCAGCAGCCCAGACAGGGAGACCCAGTACTTC. Its translation: CASSPDRETQYF.

V and J are TRBV19 and TRBJ2-7; 8 positions agree with TRBD1. Germline values: CDR1 LNHDA, CDR2 SQIVND (reference sequence). CDR3 length equals 14 residues. Trimming took 11 bases from V and 2 from J; bases not matched to a gene: 11. CDR3 sequence reads: CASTAGRGPYEQYF. The DNA of the CDR3 is TGTGCCTCAACCGCGGGCAGGGGGCCCTACGAGCAGTACTTC.

The chain joins TRBV5-4 to TRBJ2-7; D call uncertain. Between the trimmed V and J ends, which lost 1 base and 0 bases, there was a span of 5 bases. Looked up from germline, CDR1 is SGHNT and CDR2 is YYREEE (reference sequence). The CDR3 has 13 residues. This chain's CDR3 is CASSLKSSYEQYF. CDR3 in DNA: TGTGCCAGCAGCTTGAAGAGCTCCTACGAGCAGTACTTC.

This chain links TRBV4-3 with TRBJ2-1, with unresolved D. The germline V and J ends were trimmed by 2 bases and 8 bases, with 13 bases remaining between them. The CDR3 loop spans 14 amino acids. From germline, CDR1 is LGHNA and CDR2 YSLEER. The CDR3 nucleotides read TGCGCCAGCAGCCAAAATCCAGAAGGCGATGAGCAGTTCTTC. It translates to CASSQNPEGDEQFF.

A single count supports this clone. The V and J genes are TRBV11-2 and TRBJ2-7; 7 bases agree with TRBD2. The CDR3 contains 17 residues. CDR1 is SGHAT, CDR2 FQNNGV, per germline. J was trimmed by 2 bases and V by 0 bases; bases with no gene match: 10. CDR3 in amino acids: CASSLDYRLASTYEQYF. The CDR3 coding sequence is TGTGCCAGCAGCTTAGATTACCGACTAGCTAGTACCTACGAGCAGTACTTC.

The V and J genes are TRBV29-1 and TRBJ2-1; D possibly matches TRBD1 or TRBD2 (5 bases each). V shed 7 bases and J shed 9 bases, with 16 bases lying between them. This CDR3 contains 12 residues. Germline CDR1 SQVTM, CDR2 ANQGSEA. CDR3 region: CSADGAPSEQFF. DNA of the CDR3: TGCAGCGCGGACGGGGCCCCCAGTGAGCAGTTCTTC.

V usage is TRBV7-2 and J usage is TRBJ2-7; 8 nucleotides align to TRBD1. Trimming cost V 6 bases and J 3 bases; bases outside gene matches: 7. Germline lookup yields CDR1 SGHTA and CDR2 FQGNSA. This CDR3 spans 14 amino acids. Written as DNA, the CDR3 is TGTGCCAGCAGTCACCGGGACAGGAACTACGAGCAGTACTTC. Protein product: CASSHRDRNYEQYF.

The chain has TRBV30 and TRBJ1-6; D might be TRBD1 (5 bases). The V and J ends lost 0 bases and 9 bases respectively, with 12 bases between them. The CDR3 sequence is 14 residues long. Germline CDR1 is GTSNPN and CDR2 is SVGIG (reference sequence). Here the CDR3 DNA reads TGTGCCTGGAGTGTACTCGGGGGGACTTCACCCCTCCACTTT. This sequence encodes CAWSVLGGTSPLHF. The whole variable domain, filled in from reference TRBV30 and TRBJ1-6, reads SQTIHQWPATLVQPVGSPLSLECTVEGTSNPNLYWYRQAAGRGLQLLFYSVGIGQISSEVPQNLSASRPQDRQFILSSKKLLLSDSGFYLCAWSVLGGTSPLHFGNGTRLTVT.

The chain couples TRBV21-1 to TRBJ1-5. TRBV21-1 is annotated as a pseudogene. The CDR3 has 13 residues. CDR3 in amino acids: CASSNWTKRAQHF. The CDR3 region has the DNA TGTGCCAGCAGCAATTGGACAAAGCGGGCCCAGCATTTT.

This chain links TRBV11-2 with TRBJ2-1; 14 nucleotides match TRBD2. The CDR3 consists of 15 residues. After removal of 5 bases from V and 6 bases from J, the junction contained 3 bases not matched to a gene. CDR1 and CDR2 (germline): SGHAT, FQNNGV. The DNA for the CDR3 is TGTGCCAGCAGCAGAGGACTAGCGGGAGGCAATGAGCAGTTCTTC. The encoded protein is CASSRGLAGGNEQFF.

V and J are TRBV7-9 and TRBJ2-1; TRBD2 aligns across 7 bases. The CDR3 is 15 residues long. Germline CDR1 is SEHNR and CDR2 is FQNEAQ (reference sequence). After removal of 2 bases from V and 8 bases from J, the junction contained 9 bases not matched to a gene. The chain's CDR3 is CASSLTVGRKYEQFF. The CDR3 DNA follows: TGTGCCAGCAGCTTAACGGTCGGGAGGAAGTATGAGCAGTTCTTC.

The rearrangement uses TRBV5-1 and TRBJ1-4, with 7 bases identical to TRBD1. J gave up 4 bases and V 4 bases, and 10 bases lay outside the gene matches. The CDR3 runs to 16 residues. Germline CDR1 reads SGHRS; CDR2 reads YFSETQ. CDR3 sequence: CASSRTGHRGNEKLFF. Here the CDR3 DNA reads TGCGCCAGCAGCCGAACAGGGCACAGGGGTAATGAAAAACTGTTTTTT. Looking up the rest from reference TRBV5-1 and TRBJ1-4 gives the full variable domain: KAGVTQTPRYLIKTRGQQVTLSCSPISGHRSVSWYQQTPGQGLQFLFEYFSETQRNKGNFPGRFSGRQFSNSRSEMNVSTLELGDSALYLCASSRTGHRGNEKLFFGSGTQLSVL.

This clone has only one observation. This rearrangement joins TRBV6-5 to TRBJ1-2; a possible D gene is TRBD1 (6 bases). Trimming removed 3 bases from V and 7 bases from J, with 15 bases in between. CDR1 and CDR2 from the germline V gene are MNHEY and SVGAGI. This CDR3 is 14 amino acids long. CDR3 residues: CASSYSSEGGGYTF. The CDR3 bases are TGTGCCAGCAGTTATTCCAGCGAGGGGGGTGGCTACACCTTC.

The chain links TRBV7-2 to TRBJ2-7; a weak D match, TRBD2 (5 bases). The CDR3 runs to 14 residues. CDR1 is SGHTA, CDR2 FQGNSA, per germline. The V gene lost 5 bases and the J gene lost 3 bases, with 14 bases spanning the gap. CDR3 amino acids: CASSPRTGSYEQYF. The CDR3 DNA follows: TGTGCCAGCAGCCCACGGACTGGGAGCTACGAGCAGTACTTC.

This clone was counted once. The chain carries TRBV28 and TRBJ1-5; the D gene is possibly TRBD1 (5 bases). The V end was cut by 1 base, the J end by 0 bases, with 10 bases between. Germline V gene lookup returns CDR1 MDHEN and CDR2 SYDVKM. This CDR3 has 16 amino acids. This CDR3 reads CASSLSGGVSNQPQHF. CDR3 nucleotides: TGTGCCAGCAGTTTATCGGGAGGGGTTAGCAATCAGCCCCAGCATTTT.

The chain links TRBV10-3 to TRBJ2-1; 9 nucleotides match TRBD2. The CDR3 contains 14 residues. Trimming cost V 6 bases and J 9 bases; bases outside gene matches: 9. In germline, CDR1 is ENHRY, CDR2 SYGVKD. The CDR3 spells CAIRDPGLASEQFF. The CDR3 nucleotides are TGTGCCATCAGGGATCCGGGACTAGCCAGTGAGCAGTTCTTC.

The rearrangement uses TRBV9 and TRBJ2-1; the match to TRBD2 covers 10 bases. The CDR3 has 13 residues. With V trimmed by 5 bases and J by 5 bases, 1 base remained unmatched. Germline CDR1 reads SGDLS; CDR2 reads YYNGEE. CDR3 coding DNA: TGTGCCAGCAGTACTAGCGGGAACAATGAGCAGTTCTTC. Its protein product is CASSTSGNNEQFF.

The chain carries TRBV7-2 and TRBJ1-3, with unresolved D. Germline CDR1 reads SGHTA; CDR2 reads FQGNSA. The CDR3 contains 15 residues. The V end lost 8 bases, the J end lost 1 base, and 15 bases lay between the germline ends. This CDR3 is CASSSLMGSGNTIYF. For the CDR3, the DNA is TGTGCCAGCTCTTCCTTAATGGGTTCTGGAAACACCATATATTTT. The whole variable domain, filled in from reference TRBV7-2 and TRBJ1-3, reads GAGVSQSPSNKVTEKGKDVELRCDPISGHTALYWYRQSLGQGLEFLIYFQGNSAPDKSGLPSDRFSAERTGGSVSTLTIQRTQQEDSAVYLCASSSLMGSGNTIYFGEGSWLTVV.

The CDR3 sequence: CAIGWTGITYEQYF. The CDR3, as DNA: TGTGCCATCGGTTGGACAGGGATAACCTACGAGCAGTACTTC. The rearrangement links TRBV6-6 to TRBJ2-7; TRBD1 aligns across 8 bases. CDR1 MNHNY and CDR2 SVGAGI come from the germline V gene (reference sequence). Germline trimming cut 10 bases from V and 2 bases from J; bases unmatched to any gene: 10. CDR3 length: 14 amino acids.

The chain links TRBV27 to TRBJ2-7; TRBD1 matches 11 bases. Germline V gene sequence: CDR1 MNHEY, CDR2 SMNVEV (reference sequence). V shed 2 bases, J shed 2 bases, and the junction held 2 bases outside the gene matches. The CDR3 has 15 amino acids. The CDR3 reads CASSLTGQGAYEQYF. The CDR3 nucleotides are TGTGCCAGCAGTTTAACGGGACAGGGGGCCTACGAGCAGTACTTC.

The chain is built from TRBV4-3 and TRBJ1-2, with D maybe TRBD1 (5 bases). CDR3 length: 15 amino acids. V shed 0 bases and J shed 2 bases, with 10 bases lying between them. From germline, CDR1 is LGHNA and CDR2 YSLEER. In DNA, the CDR3 is TGCGCCAGCAGCCAAGATTACGGGGACAACTATGGCTACACCTTC. It translates to CASSQDYGDNYGYTF.

The chain links TRBV4-1 to TRBJ2-2, with 7 bases fitting TRBD2. Germline lookup yields CDR1 MGHRA and CDR2 YSYEKL. V shed 0 bases and J 6 bases; nucleotides not matched to a gene: 13. There are 18 residues in the CDR3. CDR3: CASSQEAASGWGSGELFF. The DNA of the CDR3 is TGCGCCAGCAGCCAAGAGGCGGCTAGCGGCTGGGGGTCCGGGGAGCTGTTTTTT.